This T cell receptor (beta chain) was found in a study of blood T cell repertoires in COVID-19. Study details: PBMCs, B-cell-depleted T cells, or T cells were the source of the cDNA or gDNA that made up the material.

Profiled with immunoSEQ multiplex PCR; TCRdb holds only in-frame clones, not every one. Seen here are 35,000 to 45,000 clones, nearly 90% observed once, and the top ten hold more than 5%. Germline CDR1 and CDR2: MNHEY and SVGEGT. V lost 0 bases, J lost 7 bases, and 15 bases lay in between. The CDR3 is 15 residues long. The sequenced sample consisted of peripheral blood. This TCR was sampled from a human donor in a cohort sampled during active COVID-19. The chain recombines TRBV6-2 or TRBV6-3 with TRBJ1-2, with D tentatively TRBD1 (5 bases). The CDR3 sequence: CASSYSQGGLSGYTF. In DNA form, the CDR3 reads TGTGCCAGCAGTTACTCGCAGGGTGGATTATCTGGCTACACCTTC.